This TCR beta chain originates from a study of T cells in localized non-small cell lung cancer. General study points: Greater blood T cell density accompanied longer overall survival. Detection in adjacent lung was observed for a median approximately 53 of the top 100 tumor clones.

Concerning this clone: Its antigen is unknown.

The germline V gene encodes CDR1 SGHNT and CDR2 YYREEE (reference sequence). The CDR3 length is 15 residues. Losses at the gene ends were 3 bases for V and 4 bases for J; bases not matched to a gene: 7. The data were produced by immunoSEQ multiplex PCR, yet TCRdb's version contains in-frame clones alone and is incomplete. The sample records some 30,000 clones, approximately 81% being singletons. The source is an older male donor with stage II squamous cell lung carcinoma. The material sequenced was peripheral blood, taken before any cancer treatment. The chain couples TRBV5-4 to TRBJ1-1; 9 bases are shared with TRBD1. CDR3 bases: TGTGCCAGCAGCTCCCGGGACAGGGTCGGCACTGAAGCTTTCTTT. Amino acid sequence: CASSSRDRVGTEAFF.